The rows below give T cell receptor beta chains drawn from one sample of a study of siplizumab effects on memory and regulatory T cells. Here immunoSEQ multiplex PCR was the method, and the copy in TCRdb shows in-frame clones only, minus some. The sample contains approximately 75,000 clones, around 93% of which appear only once. Sequenced: CD8+ T cells sorted from blood. All receptors derive from a human donor in good health. Both conserved end residues are part of each CDR3. The order of the fields is J gene, V gene, clone size, D gene, CDR3 protein, CDR3 DNA. A D gene is named only where the DNA matches it firmly. Clone sizes are given selectively: once, few, many, or a class where the clone is expanded.

j_gene: TRBJ1-5
v_gene: TRBV21-1
abundance: .
d_gene: .
CDR3aa: CASSRLSDRGIYSGDQPQHF
CDR3nt: TGTGCCAGCAGTCGTTTGTCAGACAGGGGGATTTACAGTGGAGATCAGCCCCAGCATTTT

j_gene: TRBJ1-3
v_gene: TRBV9
abundance: .
d_gene: .
CDR3aa: CASSRDQHSGNTIYF
CDR3nt: TGTGCCAGCAGCCGGGATCAGCACTCTGGAAACACCATATATTTT

j_gene: TRBJ2-3
v_gene: TRBV11-3
abundance: .
d_gene: TRBD2
CDR3aa: CASSKLAGGQPDTQYF
CDR3nt: TGTGCCAGCAGCAAGTTAGCGGGGGGCCAGCCAGATACGCAGTATTTT

j_gene: TRBJ2-1
v_gene: TRBV28
abundance: .
d_gene: .
CDR3aa: CASSFSYNEQFF
CDR3nt: TGTGCCAGCAGTTTCTCCTACAATGAGCAGTTCTTC

j_gene: TRBJ1-1
v_gene: TRBV5-1
abundance: .
d_gene: TRBD1
CDR3aa: CASSHGTGITEAFF
CDR3nt: TGCGCCAGCAGCCACGGGACAGGAATCACTGAAGCTTTCTTT

j_gene: TRBJ1-3
v_gene: TRBV19
abundance: .
d_gene: .
CDR3aa: CASSSPPGGNTIYF
CDR3nt: TGTGCCAGTAGCAGCCCCCCGGGTGGAAACACCATATATTTT

j_gene: TRBJ2-5
v_gene: TRBV21-1
abundance: .
d_gene: .
CDR3aa: CASSCQEGQVLQETQYF
CDR3nt: TGTGCCAGCAGCTGCCAAGAGGGACAGGTCCTCCAAGAGACCCAGTACTTC

j_gene: TRBJ1-6
v_gene: TRBV28
abundance: .
d_gene: TRBD1
CDR3aa: CASSLTGGLDSPLHF
CDR3nt: TGTGCCAGCAGTTTGACAGGGGGGCTTGATTCACCCCTCCACTTT

j_gene: TRBJ2-7
v_gene: TRBV4-3
abundance: .
d_gene: TRBD2
CDR3aa: CASSQDLAPSGVSEQYF
CDR3nt: TGCGCCAGCAGCCAAGATTTAGCGCCTAGCGGGGTGAGCGAGCAGTACTTC

j_gene: TRBJ1-1
v_gene: TRBV19
abundance: .
d_gene: .
CDR3aa: CASSPVGTEAFF
CDR3nt: TGTGCCAGTAGTCCAGTGGGGACTGAAGCTTTCTTT

j_gene: TRBJ2-7
v_gene: TRBV14
abundance: .
d_gene: .
CDR3aa: CASSPDRYEQYF
CDR3nt: TGTGCCAGCAGCCCTGACAGGTACGAGCAGTACTTC

j_gene: TRBJ1-6
v_gene: TRBV5-4
abundance: .
d_gene: .
CDR3aa: CASTPDTTDSPLHF
CDR3nt: TGTGCCAGCACCCCCGACACTACGGATTCACCCCTCCACTTT

j_gene: TRBJ2-3
v_gene: TRBV6-4
abundance: .
d_gene: .
CDR3aa: CASSASITDTQYF
CDR3nt: TGTGCCAGCAGTGCTAGTATCACAGATACGCAGTATTTT

j_gene: TRBJ2-2
v_gene: TRBV7-3
abundance: .
d_gene: TRBD1
CDR3aa: CASSFSTGDTGELFF
CDR3nt: TGTGCCAGCAGTTTTTCGACAGGGGACACCGGGGAGCTGTTTTTT

j_gene: TRBJ2-5
v_gene: TRBV7-3
abundance: .
d_gene: TRBD2
CDR3aa: CASSSGLAGGPQETQYF
CDR3nt: TGTGCCAGCAGCTCCGGACTAGCGGGGGGCCCCCAAGAGACCCAGTACTTC

j_gene: TRBJ2-3
v_gene: TRBV27
abundance: .
d_gene: .
CDR3aa: CASSLAQTGDTQYF
CDR3nt: TGTGCCAGCAGTTTAGCCCAGACTGGAGATACGCAGTATTTT

j_gene: TRBJ2-7
v_gene: TRBV30
abundance: once
d_gene: .
CDR3aa: CAWSVSVAYEQYF
CDR3nt: TGTGCCTGGAGTGTAAGCGTGGCCTACGAGCAGTACTTC

j_gene: TRBJ2-3
v_gene: TRBV7-6
abundance: once
d_gene: TRBD2
CDR3aa: CASSSGLAGGFTDTQYF
CDR3nt: TGTGCCAGCAGCTCGGGACTAGCGGGGGGTTTTACAGATACGCAGTATTTT

j_gene: TRBJ1-5
v_gene: TRBV6-5
abundance: .
d_gene: .
CDR3aa: CASSYSGGNQPQHF
CDR3nt: TGTGCCAGCAGTTACTCTGGGGGGAATCAGCCCCAGCATTTT

j_gene: TRBJ2-7
v_gene: TRBV9
abundance: few
d_gene: TRBD1
CDR3aa: CASSAGDSLGQGYEQYF
CDR3nt: TGTGCCAGCAGCGCGGGCGACTCCCTGGGACAGGGCTACGAGCAGTACTTC

j_gene: TRBJ2-7
v_gene: TRBV27
abundance: .
d_gene: .
CDR3aa: CASSFLTGSYEQYF
CDR3nt: TGTGCCAGCAGTTTTTTGACCGGATCCTACGAGCAGTACTTC

j_gene: TRBJ1-1
v_gene: TRBV7-6
abundance: few
d_gene: .
CDR3aa: CASSEKGEAFF
CDR3nt: TGTGCCAGCAGCGAGAAGGGTGAAGCTTTCTTT

j_gene: TRBJ2-2
v_gene: TRBV4-3
abundance: .
d_gene: TRBD2
CDR3aa: CASSQDTGGWTGELFF
CDR3nt: TGCGCCAGCAGCCAAGATACGGGGGGATGGACCGGGGAGCTGTTTTTT

j_gene: TRBJ2-3
v_gene: TRBV7-9
abundance: .
d_gene: TRBD2
CDR3aa: CASSLNVAGSTDTQYF
CDR3nt: TGTGCCAGCAGCTTAAACGTAGCGGGGAGCACAGATACGCAGTATTTT

j_gene: TRBJ2-5
v_gene: TRBV4-2
abundance: .
d_gene: .
CDR3aa: CASSQDLSDGTQYF
CDR3nt: TGTGCCAGCAGCCAAGATCTTTCAGACGGGACCCAGTACTTC

j_gene: TRBJ2-2
v_gene: TRBV7-7
abundance: .
d_gene: TRBD2
CDR3aa: CASSSGLAGGSTGELFF
CDR3nt: TGTGCCAGCAGCTCGGGACTAGCGGGGGGAAGCACCGGGGAGCTGTTTTTT

j_gene: TRBJ2-7
v_gene: TRBV29-1
abundance: .
d_gene: TRBD1
CDR3aa: CSVELSDRGGYEQYF
CDR3nt: TGCAGCGTTGAATTGTCGGACAGGGGTGGCTACGAGCAGTACTTC

j_gene: TRBJ1-4
v_gene: TRBV27
abundance: .
d_gene: .
CDR3aa: CASSLVANEKLFF
CDR3nt: TGTGCCAGCAGTTTGGTGGCTAATGAAAAACTGTTTTTT

j_gene: TRBJ1-6
v_gene: TRBV5-6
abundance: once
d_gene: .
CDR3aa: CASSLVADYNSPLHF
CDR3nt: TGTGCCAGCAGCCTTGTGGCGGATTATAATTCACCCCTCCACTTT

j_gene: TRBJ1-1
v_gene: TRBV27
abundance: .
d_gene: .
CDR3aa: CASSLSVNTEAFF
CDR3nt: TGTGCCAGCAGTTTGTCGGTTAACACTGAAGCTTTCTTT

j_gene: TRBJ1-1
v_gene: TRBV7-2
abundance: once
d_gene: .
CDR3aa: CASSLGGAYTEAFF
CDR3nt: TGTGCCAGCAGCTTAGGCGGGGCGTACACTGAAGCTTTCTTT

j_gene: TRBJ2-7
v_gene: TRBV7-9
abundance: once
d_gene: .
CDR3aa: CASSRDPVHEQYF
CDR3nt: TGTGCCAGCAGTAGGGACCCTGTGCACGAGCAGTACTTC

j_gene: TRBJ2-5
v_gene: TRBV7-3
abundance: .
d_gene: TRBD2
CDR3aa: CASSLGLAGGLEETQYF
CDR3nt: TGTGCCAGCAGCCTGGGACTAGCGGGGGGGCTAGAGGAGACCCAGTACTTC

j_gene: TRBJ1-2
v_gene: TRBV29-1
abundance: .
d_gene: .
CDR3aa: CSVEDQGFYGYTF
CDR3nt: TGCAGCGTTGAAGATCAAGGGTTCTATGGCTACACCTTC

j_gene: TRBJ1-1
v_gene: TRBV5-1
abundance: .
d_gene: .
CDR3aa: CASSLGGNTEAFF
CDR3nt: TGCGCCAGCAGCTTGGGAGGGAACACTGAAGCTTTCTTT

j_gene: TRBJ2-6
v_gene: TRBV30
abundance: .
d_gene: .
CDR3aa: CACPVAGANVLTF
CDR3nt: TGTGCCTGTCCAGTGGCCGGGGCCAACGTCCTGACTTTC

j_gene: TRBJ1-2
v_gene: TRBV5-1
abundance: .
d_gene: .
CDR3aa: CASTVRDTSDGYTF
CDR3nt: TGCGCCAGCACTGTCCGGGACACATCGGATGGCTACACCTTC

j_gene: TRBJ2-7
v_gene: TRBV10-3
abundance: .
d_gene: .
CDR3aa: CATEAGMSSYEQYF
CDR3nt: TGTGCCACCGAGGCCGGGATGAGCTCCTACGAGCAGTACTTC

j_gene: TRBJ1-5
v_gene: TRBV6-5
abundance: .
d_gene: .
CDR3aa: CAIGVGQQNQPQHF
CDR3nt: TGTGCCATCGGTGTCGGACAGCAAAATCAGCCCCAGCATTTT

j_gene: TRBJ2-5
v_gene: TRBV6-5
abundance: .
d_gene: TRBD1
CDR3aa: CASSETGGAETQYF
CDR3nt: TGTGCCAGCAGCGAGACAGGGGGCGCAGAGACCCAGTACTTC